This T cell receptor beta chain was found in a study of blood T cell repertoires in COVID-19. This CDR3 has 14 amino acids. V lost 6 bases to trimming and J lost 8 bases, with 19 bases between them. Germline V gene sequence: CDR1 MDHEN, CDR2 SYDVKM. Profiling relied on immunoSEQ multiplex PCR, and the TCRdb table lists in-frame clones only, not all of them. The sample has 200,000 to 250,000 clones; 65% to 90% are singletons. The J gene is TRBJ1-2, the V gene TRBV28, with TRBD1 as a possible D gene (5 bases). The receptor comes from a middle-aged woman with acute COVID-19. Sequencing input: PBMCs or T cells enriched from blood (not recorded which). The CDR3 nucleotides read TGTGCCAGCAGCCCACCGGGGACTACGGGGGGCTACACCTTC. This codes for CASSPPGTTGGYTF.